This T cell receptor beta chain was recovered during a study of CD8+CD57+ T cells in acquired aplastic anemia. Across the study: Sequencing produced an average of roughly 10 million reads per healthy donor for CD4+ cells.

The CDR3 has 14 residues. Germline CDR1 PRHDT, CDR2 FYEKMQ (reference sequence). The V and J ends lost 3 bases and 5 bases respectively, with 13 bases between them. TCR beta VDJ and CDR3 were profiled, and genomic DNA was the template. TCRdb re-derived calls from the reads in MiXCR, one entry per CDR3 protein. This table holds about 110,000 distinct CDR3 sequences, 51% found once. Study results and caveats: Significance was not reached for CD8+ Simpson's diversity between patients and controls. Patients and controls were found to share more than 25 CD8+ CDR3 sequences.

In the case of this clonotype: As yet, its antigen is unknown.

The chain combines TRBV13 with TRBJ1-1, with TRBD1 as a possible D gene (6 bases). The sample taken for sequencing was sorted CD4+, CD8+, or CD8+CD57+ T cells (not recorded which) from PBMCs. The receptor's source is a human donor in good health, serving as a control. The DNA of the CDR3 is TGTGCCAGCAGCTTTCCAGGGGTTTATACTGAAGCTTTCTTT. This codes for CASSFPGVYTEAFF.